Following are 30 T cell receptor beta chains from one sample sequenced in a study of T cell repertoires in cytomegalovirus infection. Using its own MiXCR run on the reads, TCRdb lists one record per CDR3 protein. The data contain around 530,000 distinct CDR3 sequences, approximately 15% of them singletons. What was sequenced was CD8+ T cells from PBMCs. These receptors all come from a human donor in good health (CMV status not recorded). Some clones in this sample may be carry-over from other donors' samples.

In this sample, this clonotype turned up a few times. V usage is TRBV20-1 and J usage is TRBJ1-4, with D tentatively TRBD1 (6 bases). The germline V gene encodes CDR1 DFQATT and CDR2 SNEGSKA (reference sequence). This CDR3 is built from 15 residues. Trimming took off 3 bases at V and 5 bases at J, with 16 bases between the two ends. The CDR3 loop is CSARERRTGNEKLFF. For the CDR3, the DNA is TGCAGTGCTAGGGAGCGACGCACAGGGAATGAAAAACTGTTTTTT.

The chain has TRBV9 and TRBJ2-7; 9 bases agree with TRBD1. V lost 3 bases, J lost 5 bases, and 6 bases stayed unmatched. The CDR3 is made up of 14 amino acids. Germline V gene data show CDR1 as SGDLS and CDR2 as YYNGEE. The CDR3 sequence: CASSAQGAKNEQYF. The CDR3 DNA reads TGTGCCAGCAGCGCACAGGGGGCTAAGAACGAGCAGTACTTC.

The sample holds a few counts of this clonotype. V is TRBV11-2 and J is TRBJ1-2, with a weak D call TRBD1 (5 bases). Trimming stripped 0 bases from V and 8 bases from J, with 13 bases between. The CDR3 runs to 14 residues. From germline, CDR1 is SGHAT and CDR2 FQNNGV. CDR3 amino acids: CASSLDGAVWGYTF. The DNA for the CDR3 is TGTGCCAGCAGCTTAGATGGGGCGGTCTGGGGCTACACCTTC.

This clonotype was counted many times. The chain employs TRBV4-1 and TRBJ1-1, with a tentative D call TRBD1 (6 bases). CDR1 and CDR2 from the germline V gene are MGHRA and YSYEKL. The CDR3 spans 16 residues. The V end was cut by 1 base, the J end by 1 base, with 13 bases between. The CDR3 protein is CASSQANREGNTEAFF. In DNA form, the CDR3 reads TGCGCCAGCAGCCAAGCGAACAGGGAGGGGAACACTGAAGCTTTCTTT.

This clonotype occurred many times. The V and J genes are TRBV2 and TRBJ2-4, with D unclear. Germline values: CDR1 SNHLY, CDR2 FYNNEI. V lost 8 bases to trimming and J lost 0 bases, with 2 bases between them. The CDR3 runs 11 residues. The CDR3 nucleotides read TGTGCCAGCCTAGCCAAAAACATTCAGTACTTC. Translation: CASLAKNIQYF.

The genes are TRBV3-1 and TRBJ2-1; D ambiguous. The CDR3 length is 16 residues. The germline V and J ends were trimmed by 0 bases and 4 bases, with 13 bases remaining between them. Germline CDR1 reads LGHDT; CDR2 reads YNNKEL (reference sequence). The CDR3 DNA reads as TGTGCCAGCAGCCAAGATGGTTTACTTCGTTACAATGAGCAGTTCTTC. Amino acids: CASSQDGLLRYNEQFF.

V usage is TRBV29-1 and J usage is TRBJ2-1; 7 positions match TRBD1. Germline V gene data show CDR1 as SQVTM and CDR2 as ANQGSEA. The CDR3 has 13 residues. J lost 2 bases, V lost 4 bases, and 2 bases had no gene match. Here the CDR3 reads CSVGTGTYNEQFF. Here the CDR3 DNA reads TGCAGCGTTGGGACAGGAACCTACAATGAGCAGTTCTTC.

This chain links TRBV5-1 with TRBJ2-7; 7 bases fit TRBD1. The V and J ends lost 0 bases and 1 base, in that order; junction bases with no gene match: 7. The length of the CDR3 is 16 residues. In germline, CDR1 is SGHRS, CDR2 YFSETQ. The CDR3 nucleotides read TGCGCCAGCAGCTTGGGGGGACAGATTTCTTCCTACGAGCAGTACTTC. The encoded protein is CASSLGGQISSYEQYF.

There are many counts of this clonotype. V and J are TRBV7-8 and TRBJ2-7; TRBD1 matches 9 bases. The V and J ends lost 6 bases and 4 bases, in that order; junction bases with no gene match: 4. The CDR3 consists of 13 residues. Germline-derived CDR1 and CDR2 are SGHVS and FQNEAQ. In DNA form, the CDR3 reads TGTGCCAGCAGGGGGACAGGGAGTTACGAGCAGTACTTC. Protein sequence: CASRGTGSYEQYF.

CDR3 coding DNA: TGTGCCAGCAGTTACTCCGGGACAGGGAACTATGGCTACACCTTC. Encoded protein: CASSYSGTGNYGYTF. V gene TRBV6-5 combines with J gene TRBJ1-2, with 9 nucleotides matching TRBD1. The trim removed 0 bases at V and 2 bases at J, leaving 1 base unmatched. The germline gives CDR1 MNHEY, CDR2 SVGAGI. The CDR3 loop spans 15 amino acids.

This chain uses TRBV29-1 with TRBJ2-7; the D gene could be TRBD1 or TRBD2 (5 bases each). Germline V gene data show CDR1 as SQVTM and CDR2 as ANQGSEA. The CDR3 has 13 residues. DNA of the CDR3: TGCAGTTTCGGGACCCCGAACTCCTACGAGCAGTACTTC. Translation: CSFGTPNSYEQYF.

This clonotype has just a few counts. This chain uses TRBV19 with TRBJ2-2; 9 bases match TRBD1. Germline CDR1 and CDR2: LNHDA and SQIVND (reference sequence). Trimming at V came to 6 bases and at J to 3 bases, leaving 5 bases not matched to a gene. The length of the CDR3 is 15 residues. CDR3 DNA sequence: TGTGCCAGTAGATACAGGGGGCGGGACACCGGGGAGCTGTTTTTT. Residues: CASRYRGRDTGELFF. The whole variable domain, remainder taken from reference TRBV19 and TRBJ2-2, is DGGITQSPKYLFRKEGQNVTLSCEQNLNHDAMYWYRQDPGQGLRLIYYSQIVNDFQKGDIAEGYSVSREKKESFPLTVTSAQKNPTAFYLCASRYRGRDTGELFFGEGSRLTVL.

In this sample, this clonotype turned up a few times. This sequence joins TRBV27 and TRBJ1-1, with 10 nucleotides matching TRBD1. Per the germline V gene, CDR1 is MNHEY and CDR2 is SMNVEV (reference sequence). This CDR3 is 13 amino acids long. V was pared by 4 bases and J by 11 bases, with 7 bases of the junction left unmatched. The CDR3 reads CASSYTGQGSAFF. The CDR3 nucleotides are TGTGCCAGCAGTTATACGGGACAGGGGTCTGCTTTCTTT.

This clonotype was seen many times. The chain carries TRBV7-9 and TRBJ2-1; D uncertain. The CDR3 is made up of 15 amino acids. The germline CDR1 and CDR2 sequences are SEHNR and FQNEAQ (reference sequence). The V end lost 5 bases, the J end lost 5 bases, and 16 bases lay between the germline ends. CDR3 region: CASSAPSRLNNEQFF. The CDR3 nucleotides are TGTGCCAGCAGCGCTCCTAGTCGGCTAAACAATGAGCAGTTCTTC.

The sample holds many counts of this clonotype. CDR3 DNA: TGTGCCAGCAGCTTAATGGGAGATACGCAGTATTTT. This encodes CASSLMGDTQYF. V is TRBV7-9 and J is TRBJ2-3; D is unclear. V gave up 2 bases and J gave up 5 bases, with 5 bases separating them. Germline V gene sequence: CDR1 SEHNR, CDR2 FQNEAQ (reference sequence). There are 12 residues in the CDR3.

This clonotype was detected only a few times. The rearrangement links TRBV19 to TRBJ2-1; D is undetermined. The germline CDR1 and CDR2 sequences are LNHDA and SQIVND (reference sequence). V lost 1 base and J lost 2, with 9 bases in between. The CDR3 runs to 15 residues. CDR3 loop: CASSIVDEAYNEQFF. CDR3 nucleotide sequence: TGTGCCAGTAGTATAGTGGACGAGGCCTACAATGAGCAGTTCTTC.

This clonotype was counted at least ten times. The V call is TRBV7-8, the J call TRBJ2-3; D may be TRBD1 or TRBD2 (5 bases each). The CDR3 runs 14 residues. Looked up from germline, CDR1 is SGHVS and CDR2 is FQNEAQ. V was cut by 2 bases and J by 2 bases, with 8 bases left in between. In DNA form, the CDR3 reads TGTGCCAGCAGCTTACTCGGGACCACAGATACGCAGTATTTT. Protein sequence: CASSLLGTTDTQYF.

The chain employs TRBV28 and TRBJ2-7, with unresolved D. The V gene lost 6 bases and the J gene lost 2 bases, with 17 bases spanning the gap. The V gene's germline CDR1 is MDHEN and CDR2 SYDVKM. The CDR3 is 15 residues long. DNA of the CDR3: TGTGCCAGCAGCCTCCAGAGATTTTCACCCTACGAGCAGTACTTC. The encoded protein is CASSLQRFSPYEQYF.

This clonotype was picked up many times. CDR3 amino acids: CASSLRLAGGQSYNEQFF. As DNA, the CDR3 is TGTGCCAGCAGCCTTAGACTAGCGGGGGGGCAAAGCTACAATGAGCAGTTCTTC. This chain connects TRBV7-8 to TRBJ2-1, with 14 bases matching TRBD2. Germline lookup yields CDR1 SGHVS and CDR2 FQNEAQ. The CDR3 is made up of 18 amino acids. J gave up 3 bases and V 5 bases, and 9 bases lay outside the gene matches. Variable domain in full (rest from reference TRBV7-8 and TRBJ2-1): GAGVSQSPRYKVAKRGQDVALRCDPISGHVSLFWYQQALGQGPEFLTYFQNEAQLDKSGLPSDRFFAERPEGSVSTLKIQRTQQEDSAVYLCASSLRLAGGQSYNEQFFGPGTRLTVL.

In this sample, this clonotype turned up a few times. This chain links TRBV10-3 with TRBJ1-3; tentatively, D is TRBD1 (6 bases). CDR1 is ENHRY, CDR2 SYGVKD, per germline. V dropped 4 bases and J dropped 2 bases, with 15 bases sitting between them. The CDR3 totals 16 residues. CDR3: CAISGTGGPPGNTIYF. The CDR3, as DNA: TGTGCCATCAGTGGAACCGGGGGCCCGCCTGGAAACACCATATATTTT.

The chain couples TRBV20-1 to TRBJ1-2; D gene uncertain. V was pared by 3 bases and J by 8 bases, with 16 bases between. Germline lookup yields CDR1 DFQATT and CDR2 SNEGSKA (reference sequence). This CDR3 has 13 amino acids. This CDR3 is CSASWTPHEGYTF. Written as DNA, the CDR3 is TGCAGTGCTAGTTGGACGCCGCATGAGGGCTACACCTTC.

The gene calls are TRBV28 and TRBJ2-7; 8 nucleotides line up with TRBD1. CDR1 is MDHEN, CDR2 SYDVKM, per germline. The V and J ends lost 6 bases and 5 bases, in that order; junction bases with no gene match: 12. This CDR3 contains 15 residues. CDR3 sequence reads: CASSSRPDRVNEQYF. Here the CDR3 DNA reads TGTGCCAGCAGCTCACGACCGGACAGGGTCAACGAGCAGTACTTC. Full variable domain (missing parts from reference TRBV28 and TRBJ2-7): DVKVTQSSRYLVKRTGEKVFLECVQDMDHENMFWYRQDPGLGLRLIYFSYDVKMKEKGDIPEGYSVSREKKERFSLILESASTNQTSMYLCASSSRPDRVNEQYFGPGTRLTVT.

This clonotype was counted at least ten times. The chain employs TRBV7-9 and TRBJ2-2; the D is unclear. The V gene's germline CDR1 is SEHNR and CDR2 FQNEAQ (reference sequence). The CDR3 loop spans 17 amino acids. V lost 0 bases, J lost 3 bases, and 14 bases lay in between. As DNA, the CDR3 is TGTGCCAGCAGCTTAGCGAACTGGTTGGGTCACACCGGGGAGCTGTTTTTT. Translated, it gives CASSLANWLGHTGELFF.

In nucleotides, the CDR3 is TGTGCCAGCAGTTCCCCCGGGACAGTGAGCGGGACTAGCGGCTACGAGCAGTACTTC. Amino acids: CASSSPGTVSGTSGYEQYF. This rearrangement joins TRBV28 to TRBJ2-7; 11 nucleotides agree with TRBD2. The CDR3 loop spans 19 amino acids. CDR1 is MDHEN and CDR2 is SYDVKM in the germline V gene. With V trimmed by 4 bases and J by 3 bases, 17 bases remained unmatched.

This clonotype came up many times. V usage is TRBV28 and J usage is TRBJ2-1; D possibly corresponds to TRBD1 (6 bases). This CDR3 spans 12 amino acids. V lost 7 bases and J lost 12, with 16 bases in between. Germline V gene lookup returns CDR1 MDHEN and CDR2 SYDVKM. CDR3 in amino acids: CASTRTGLGQFF. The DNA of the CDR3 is TGTGCCAGCACCAGAACAGGGCTGGGGCAGTTCTTC. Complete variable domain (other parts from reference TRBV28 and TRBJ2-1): DVKVTQSSRYLVKRTGEKVFLECVQDMDHENMFWYRQDPGLGLRLIYFSYDVKMKEKGDIPEGYSVSREKKERFSLILESASTNQTSMYLCASTRTGLGQFFGPGTRLTVL.

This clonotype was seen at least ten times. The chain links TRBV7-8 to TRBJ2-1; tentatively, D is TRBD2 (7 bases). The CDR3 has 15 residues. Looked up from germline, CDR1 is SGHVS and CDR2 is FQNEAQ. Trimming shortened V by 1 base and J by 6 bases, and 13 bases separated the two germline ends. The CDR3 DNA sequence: TGTGCCAGCAGCTTAGGGGGGGGCACTGGCAATGAGCAGTTCTTC. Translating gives CASSLGGGTGNEQFF. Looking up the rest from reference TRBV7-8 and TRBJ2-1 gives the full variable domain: GAGVSQSPRYKVAKRGQDVALRCDPISGHVSLFWYQQALGQGPEFLTYFQNEAQLDKSGLPSDRFFAERPEGSVSTLKIQRTQQEDSAVYLCASSLGGGTGNEQFFGPGTRLTVL.

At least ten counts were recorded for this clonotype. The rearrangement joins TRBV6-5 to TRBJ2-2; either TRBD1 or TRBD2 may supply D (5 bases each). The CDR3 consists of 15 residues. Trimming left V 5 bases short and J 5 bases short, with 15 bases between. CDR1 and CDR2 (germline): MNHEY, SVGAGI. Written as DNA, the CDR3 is TGTGCCAGCAGTCCGCCGAGGGGCCTAACCGGGGAGCTGTTTTTT. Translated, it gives CASSPPRGLTGELFF.

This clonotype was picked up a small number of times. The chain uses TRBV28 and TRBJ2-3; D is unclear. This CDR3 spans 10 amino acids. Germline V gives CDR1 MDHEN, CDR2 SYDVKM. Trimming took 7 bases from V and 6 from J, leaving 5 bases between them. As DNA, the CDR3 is TGTGCCAGCATGGAGGATACGCAGTATTTT. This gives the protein CASMEDTQYF. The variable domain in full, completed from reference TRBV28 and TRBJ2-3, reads DVKVTQSSRYLVKRTGEKVFLECVQDMDHENMFWYRQDPGLGLRLIYFSYDVKMKEKGDIPEGYSVSREKKERFSLILESASTNQTSMYLCASMEDTQYFGPGTRLTVL.

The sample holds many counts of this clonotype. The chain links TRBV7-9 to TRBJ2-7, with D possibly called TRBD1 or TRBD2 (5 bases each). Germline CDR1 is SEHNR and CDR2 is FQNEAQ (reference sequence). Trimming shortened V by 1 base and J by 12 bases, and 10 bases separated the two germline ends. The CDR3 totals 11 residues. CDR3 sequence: CASSLGGMWYF. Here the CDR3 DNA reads TGTGCCAGCAGCTTAGGGGGGATGTGGTACTTC.

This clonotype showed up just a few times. The CDR3 loop reads CASSVTTNEKLFF. DNA of the CDR3: TGTGCCAGCAGTGTAACAACTAATGAAAAACTGTTTTTT. The chain joins TRBV2 to TRBJ1-4; no firm D call. The V end was cut by 4 bases, the J end by 0 bases, with 3 bases between. The germline CDR1 and CDR2 sequences are SNHLY and FYNNEI. This CDR3 spans 13 amino acids.